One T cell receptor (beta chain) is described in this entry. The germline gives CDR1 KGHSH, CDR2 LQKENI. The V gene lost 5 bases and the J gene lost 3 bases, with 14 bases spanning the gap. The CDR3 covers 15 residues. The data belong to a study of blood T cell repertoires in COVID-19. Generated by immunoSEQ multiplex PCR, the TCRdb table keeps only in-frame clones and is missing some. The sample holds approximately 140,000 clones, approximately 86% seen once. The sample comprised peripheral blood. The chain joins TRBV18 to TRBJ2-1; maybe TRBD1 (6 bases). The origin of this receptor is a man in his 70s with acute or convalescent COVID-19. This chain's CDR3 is CASSEIGTNYNEQFF. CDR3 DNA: TGTGCCAGCTCAGAGATCGGGACAAACTACAATGAGCAGTTCTTC.